The clone carrying this TCR beta chain has ten or more counts. Its antigen is still unknown. These data come from a study of T cells after yellow fever vaccination. Overall study context: The authors prepared low-cell-number fractions using SMART-Seq v4 Ultra Low Input. Study-wide findings and caveats: Booster sampling recovered most clones from primary vaccination (nearly 98% CD4, approximately 88% CD8).

CDR3 length: 14 residues. With 7 bases removed from V and 5 bases from J, the gap between germline ends came to 16 bases. Germline V gene data show CDR1 as SGHTA and CDR2 as FQGTGA. TCRdb fed the 5' RACE reads into MiXCR, producing one record per CDR3 protein. Seen here are about 310,000 distinct CDR3 sequences, around 3.9% observed once, and the top ten hold around 20%. This TCR was sampled from a man aged 18 to 29 who received the YFV17D yellow fever vaccine. The chain has TRBV7-3 and TRBJ2-3, with D tentatively TRBD2 (5 bases). The sample was PBMCs, taken on the day of the yellow fever booster vaccination. The CDR3 loop reads CASTSGISGDTQYF. CDR3 DNA: TGTGCCAGCACCTCGGGGATATCCGGAGATACGCAGTATTTT.